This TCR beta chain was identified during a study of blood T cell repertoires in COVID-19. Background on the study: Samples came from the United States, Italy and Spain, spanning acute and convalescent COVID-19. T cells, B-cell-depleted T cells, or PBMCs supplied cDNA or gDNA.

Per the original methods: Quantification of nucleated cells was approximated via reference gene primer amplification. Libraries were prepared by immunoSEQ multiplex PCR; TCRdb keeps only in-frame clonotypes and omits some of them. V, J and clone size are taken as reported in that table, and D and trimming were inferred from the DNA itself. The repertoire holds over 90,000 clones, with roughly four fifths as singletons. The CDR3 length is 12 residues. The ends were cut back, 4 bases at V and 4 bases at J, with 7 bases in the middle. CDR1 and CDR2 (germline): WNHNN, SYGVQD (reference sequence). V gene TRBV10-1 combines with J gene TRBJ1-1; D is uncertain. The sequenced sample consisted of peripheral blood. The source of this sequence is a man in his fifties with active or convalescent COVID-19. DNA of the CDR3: TGCGCCAGCAGTGGCAGCGTCACTGAAGCTTTCTTT. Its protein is CASSGSVTEAFF.